Sequencing of this T cell receptor (beta chain) was carried out in a study of shared clonotypes between healthy human individuals. CDR1 SGHAT and CDR2 FQNNGV come from the germline V gene. Between the trimmed V and J ends, which lost 10 bases and 0 bases, there was a span of 10 bases. The CDR3 has 13 amino acids. In the sorted-subset replicate PCRs, roughly 210 ng DNA, 25,000 to 30,000 T cell genomes, was used. Assay: immunoSEQ multiplex PCR; the TCRdb copy retains only in-frame clones and omits some. The table lists 2 million to 2.5 million clones, 80% to 95% of them singletons. Sequencing was carried out using naive CD4+ T cells from PBMCs. Subset in this sample: CD45RA+ positively selected. The chain carries TRBV11-2 and TRBJ2-1; no clear D gene. This TCR came from a man aged 18 to 29 in good health. Some clones in this sample may be carry-over from other donors' samples. In DNA form, the CDR3 reads TGTGCCACCACTATGAGCTCCTACAATGAGCAGTTCTTC. The encoded protein is CATTMSSYNEQFF.